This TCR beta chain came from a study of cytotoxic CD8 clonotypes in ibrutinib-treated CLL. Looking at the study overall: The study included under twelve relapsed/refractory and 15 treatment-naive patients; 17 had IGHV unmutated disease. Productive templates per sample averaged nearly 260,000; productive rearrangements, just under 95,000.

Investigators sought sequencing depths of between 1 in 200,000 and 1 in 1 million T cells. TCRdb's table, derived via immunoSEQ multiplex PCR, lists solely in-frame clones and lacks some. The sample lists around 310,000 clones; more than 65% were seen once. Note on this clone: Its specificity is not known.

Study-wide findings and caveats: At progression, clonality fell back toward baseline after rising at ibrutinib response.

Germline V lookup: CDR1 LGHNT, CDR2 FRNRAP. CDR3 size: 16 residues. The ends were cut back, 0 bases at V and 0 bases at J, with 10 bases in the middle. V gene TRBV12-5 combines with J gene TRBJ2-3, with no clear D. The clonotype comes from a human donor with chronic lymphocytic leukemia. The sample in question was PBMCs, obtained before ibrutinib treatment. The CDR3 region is CASGLVRAYSTDTQYF. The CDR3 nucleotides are TGTGCTAGTGGTTTGGTACGTGCCTACAGCACAGATACGCAGTATTTT. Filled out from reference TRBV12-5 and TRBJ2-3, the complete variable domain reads DARVTQTPRHKVTEMGQEVTMRCQPILGHNTVFWYRQTMMQGLELLAYFRNRAPLDDSGMPKDRFSAEMPDATLATLKIQPSEPRDSAVYFCASGLVRAYSTDTQYFGPGTRLTVL.